Listed below are T cell receptor beta chains from one sample, sequenced in a study of blood T cell repertoires in COVID-19. Sequencing used immunoSEQ multiplex PCR; TCRdb keeps in-frame clones, though not all of them. The data contain about 220,000 clones, around 87% of them singletons. The sequenced sample was peripheral blood. The source of these receptors is a woman aged 25 to 39 who had recovered from COVID-19. The CDR3 runs from the conserved cysteine through the conserved F or W. D genes are given only for firm matches. Clone size, where shown, is once, few, many, or a class for clones that have expanded.

cdr3_aa,cdr3_nt,d_call,j_call,clone_size,v_call
CASSLFSGRQETQYF,TGTGCCAGCAGCTTATTCAGCGGACGGCAAGAGACCCAGTACTTC,NA,TRBJ2-5,NA,TRBV7-2
CASSVEQGARADTQYF,TGTGCCAGCAGCGTAGAACAGGGGGCACGGGCAGATACGCAGTATTTT,TRBD1,TRBJ2-3,NA,TRBV9
CAWTSGGGLDTQYF,TGTGCCTGGACTAGCGGGGGGGGGTTAGATACGCAGTATTTT,TRBD2,TRBJ2-3,NA,TRBV30
CASSSGQGNTEAFF,TGCGCCAGCAGCTCCGGACAGGGGAACACTGAAGCTTTCTTT,TRBD1,TRBJ1-1,once,TRBV5-1
CASARDFRGNEQFF,TGTGCCAGCGCCCGGGACTTCAGAGGAAATGAGCAGTTCTTC,NA,TRBJ2-1,NA,TRBV7-9
CASSEGVSGNTIYF,TGCGCCAGCAGCGAGGGGGTCTCTGGAAACACCATATATTTT,NA,TRBJ1-3,NA,TRBV5-1
CASSLVVRNRNSPLHF,TGTGCCAGCAGCTTAGTCGTCCGAAACAGGAATTCACCCCTCCACTTT,NA,TRBJ1-6,few,TRBV11-2
CASSGGLVNTGELFF,TGTGCCAGTAGTGGGGGACTAGTCAACACCGGGGAGCTGTTTTTT,TRBD2,TRBJ2-2,NA,TRBV19
CASTTTPWTGLRNTEAFF,TGTGCCAGTACCACCACACCTTGGACAGGGTTAAGGAACACTGAAGCTTTCTTT,TRBD1,TRBJ1-1,NA,TRBV19
CASSAKVPGNGTEAFF,TGTGCCAGCAGCGCTAAGGTTCCCGGGAACGGTACTGAAGCTTTCTTT,NA,TRBJ1-1,NA,TRBV9
CAWSDADRGGGYNEQFF,TGTGCCTGGAGTGACGCAGATCGCGGGGGGGGCTACAATGAGCAGTTCTTC,TRBD2,TRBJ2-1,NA,TRBV30
CASSERGAGDQPQHF,TGTGCCAGCAGTGAACGGGGGGCAGGGGATCAGCCCCAGCATTTT,NA,TRBJ1-5,NA,TRBV6-1
CASSRQDTDTQYF,TGTGCCAGCAGTCGACAGGACACAGATACGCAGTATTTT,NA,TRBJ2-3,NA,TRBV12-3/TRBV12-4
CASSGQLQETQYF,TGTGCCAGCTCCGGACAGTTGCAAGAGACCCAGTACTTC,NA,TRBJ2-5,NA,TRBV6-5
CASSKEVRGTPEDGTEAFF,TGTGCCAGCAGCAAAGAGGTTCGGGGGACTCCGGAGGACGGCACTGAAGCTTTCTTT,NA,TRBJ1-1,NA,TRBV21-1
CATSRDRGATEAFF,TGTGCCACCAGCAGAGATCGGGGGGCCACTGAAGCTTTCTTT,NA,TRBJ1-1,NA,TRBV15
CASRSGILAFF,TGTGCCAGCAGATCAGGGATTTTAGCTTTCTTT,NA,TRBJ1-1,NA,TRBV12-3/TRBV12-4
CASSKPDRTVGELFF,TGTGCCAGCAGCAAACCGGACAGGACGGTCGGGGAGCTGTTTTTT,TRBD1,TRBJ2-2,NA,TRBV7-9
CASSERDRADGYTF,TGTGCCAGCAGTGAACGGGACAGGGCTGATGGCTACACCTTC,TRBD1,TRBJ1-2,NA,TRBV6-1
CASSDWTGGNTQYF,TGTGCCAGCAGTGACTGGACAGGGGGAAATACGCAGTATTTT,TRBD1,TRBJ2-3,NA,TRBV6-4
CASSSLRSADTQYF,TGTGCCAGCAGCTCTCTCCGGTCGGCAGATACGCAGTATTTT,NA,TRBJ2-3,NA,TRBV11-2
CASRVQGGVPYGYTF,TGTGCCAGCAGAGTCCAGGGGGGCGTTCCCTATGGCTACACCTTC,TRBD1,TRBJ1-2,NA,TRBV6-5
CASSPRQGLRAQHF,TGTGCCAGCAGCCCCCGCCAGGGCCTCAGGGCCCAGCATTTT,NA,TRBJ1-5,NA,TRBV7-2
CASSQGSYEQYF,TGTGCCAGCAGCCAGGGTAGCTACGAGCAGTACTTC,NA,TRBJ2-7,NA,TRBV5-6
CASSLTLAGRTDTQYF,TGCGCCAGCAGCTTGACCCTAGCGGGGAGAACAGATACGCAGTATTTT,TRBD2,TRBJ2-3,NA,TRBV5-1
CASSQGLDRGYGYTF,TGTGCCAGCAGCCAAGGGTTGGACAGGGGCTATGGCTACACCTTC,TRBD1,TRBJ1-2,NA,TRBV4-2
CASSLRAGVSYEQYF,TGTGCCAGCAGCTTACGGGCAGGGGTCTCCTACGAGCAGTACTTC,NA,TRBJ2-7,NA,TRBV7-3
CASTTYGGSYNEQFF,TGTGCCAGTACGACATACGGGGGCTCCTACAATGAGCAGTTCTTC,NA,TRBJ2-1,NA,TRBV19
CASSLGEGETLYGYTF,TGTGCCAGCAGCTTAGGCGAGGGGGAAACCCTCTATGGCTACACCTTC,NA,TRBJ1-2,NA,TRBV13
CASSQDPGQGWYEQYF,TGCGCCAGCAGCCAAGATCCGGGACAGGGTTGGTACGAGCAGTACTTC,TRBD1,TRBJ2-7,few,TRBV4-3
CASSYRGLQKDGYTF,TGCGCCAGCAGTTACAGGGGACTGCAAAAGGATGGCTACACCTTC,TRBD1,TRBJ1-2,NA,TRBV10-2
CASSIGVLGTGGPQETQYF,TGTGCCAGTAGTATAGGGGTCCTGGGGACAGGGGGTCCCCAAGAGACCCAGTACTTC,TRBD1,TRBJ2-5,NA,TRBV19
CSVDVGSYQETQYF,TGCAGCGTTGACGTCGGGTCGTACCAAGAGACCCAGTACTTC,NA,TRBJ2-5,NA,TRBV29-1
CASKTGGQYNSPLHF,TGCGCCAGCAAAACAGGGGGCCAATATAATTCACCCCTCCACTTT,TRBD1,TRBJ1-6,NA,TRBV5-1
CASSVGGRSIYEQYF,TGTGCCAGCAGCGTAGGAGGGCGGAGCATCTACGAGCAGTACTTC,NA,TRBJ2-7,once,TRBV9
CASSVGGLAANNEQFF,TGTGCCAGCAGCGTAGGGGGGCTAGCGGCCAACAATGAGCAGTTCTTC,NA,TRBJ2-1,NA,TRBV9
CSAPQEKLFF,TGCAGTGCCCCCCAGGAAAAACTGTTTTTT,NA,TRBJ1-4,once,TRBV20-1
CASSKAGRILSGNTIYF,TGTGCCAGCAGCAAAGCGGGGCGGATTCTCTCTGGAAACACCATATATTTT,NA,TRBJ1-3,NA,TRBV21-1
CASRGGAGTGELFF,TGTGCCAGTAGAGGGGGCGCGGGCACCGGGGAGCTGTTTTTT,TRBD1,TRBJ2-2,NA,TRBV19
CASSLRLTGNTGELFF,TGCGCCAGCAGCTTGAGGTTGACAGGGAACACCGGGGAGCTGTTTTTT,NA,TRBJ2-2,once,TRBV5-1
CASSLYSTGELFF,TGTGCCAGCAGCCTGTACAGCACCGGGGAGCTGTTTTTT,NA,TRBJ2-2,NA,TRBV3-1/TRBV3-2
CASRLLGESEQYF,TGTGCCAGCAGACTACTTGGGGAGAGCGAGCAGTACTTC,NA,TRBJ2-7,NA,TRBV2
CASYLTWDRGRPAEAFF,TGTGCCAGTTACCTGACATGGGACAGAGGACGTCCCGCTGAAGCTTTCTTT,TRBD1,TRBJ1-1,NA,TRBV19
CASSDRVGDTEAFF,TGTGCCAGCAGTGACAGGGTAGGAGACACTGAAGCTTTCTTT,NA,TRBJ1-1,NA,TRBV2
CASSYGQGSGNTIYF,TGCGCCAGCAGCTATGGACAGGGCTCTGGAAACACCATATATTTT,TRBD1,TRBJ1-3,NA,TRBV5-1
CATSRLGAGPGANVLTF,TGTGCCACCAGTCGATTAGGCGCGGGACCTGGGGCCAACGTCCTGACTTTC,NA,TRBJ2-6,once,TRBV15
CASSESSGARTDTQYF,TGCGCCAGCAGTGAGTCATCTGGGGCTCGCACAGATACGCAGTATTTT,NA,TRBJ2-3,once,TRBV10-2
CAWAVMTGVNYGYTF,TGTGCCTGGGCCGTGATGACAGGGGTAAACTATGGCTACACCTTC,TRBD1,TRBJ1-2,once,TRBV30
CASSSGGANNEQFF,TGTGCCAGCAGTAGCGGGGGGGCCAACAATGAGCAGTTCTTC,TRBD2,TRBJ2-1,NA,TRBV6-2/TRBV6-3
CASSPTTLAAYEQYF,TGTGCCAGCAGCCCTACCACGCTAGCGGCCTATGAGCAGTACTTC,TRBD2,TRBJ2-7,NA,TRBV9
CASSGRQGYNSPLHF,TGTGCCAGCAGCGGCCGACAGGGATATAATTCACCCCTCCACTTT,TRBD1,TRBJ1-6,few,TRBV11-2